Listed below are T cell receptor beta chains from one sample, sequenced in a study of T-cell reconstitution after alpha-beta-depleted transplantation in children. MiXCR, run by TCRdb on the PCR reads, gives a single entry per CDR3 protein. The table shows about 310,000 distinct CDR3 sequences, with roughly 21% occurring only once. The specimen was PBMCs, mostly from graft donor cells, collected 180 days after TCRalphabeta/CD19-depleted stem cell transplant. All receptors derive from a male patient under 18 who had a stem cell transplant for acute lymphoblastic leukemia, so the T cells may come from the graft donor. Each CDR3 is given with its conserved first and last residue. D genes are given only for firm matches. Not every row has a clone size; where given, it reads once, few, many or a size class.

TGTGCCAGCAGCCGCCTCCCCTACGAGCAGTACTTC CASSRLPYEQYF TRBJ2-7 . . TRBV5-6
TGTGCCAGCAGTGACTTCGCAGGGCGCACCGGGGAGCTGTTTTTT CASSDFAGRTGELFF TRBJ2-2 few . TRBV6-4
TGTGCCAGCAGCCCCCCGGGGAGGTACGAGCAGTACTTC CASSPPGRYEQYF TRBJ2-7 few . TRBV7-6
TGTGCCAGCAGTCCCTATTCGGAGAGCACTGAAGCTTTCTTT CASSPYSESTEAFF TRBJ1-1 . . TRBV28
TGTGCCACCAGTGATCCAACCGTACGGGGGGAGCAGTTCTTC CATSDPTVRGEQFF TRBJ2-1 few . TRBV24-1
TGCAGTGCCGGTCCGCCATCGATCCGTACATCGAGAACAGATACGCAGTATTTT CSAGPPSIRTSRTDTQYF TRBJ2-3 . . TRBV20-1
TGCGCCAGCAGCCAAAGCCCGGGAGTTTTTGGGGGTAGCAATCAGCCCCAGCATTTT CASSQSPGVFGGSNQPQHF TRBJ1-5 . . TRBV4-1
TGTGCCAGCAGCTTCTGGTACCAAGAGACCCAGTACTTC CASSFWYQETQYF TRBJ2-5 few . TRBV7-7
TGTGCCAGCAGTCCCCAGACTAGCGGGAGGGCGAACACCGGGGAGCTGTTTTTT CASSPQTSGRANTGELFF TRBJ2-2 . TRBD2 TRBV12-3/TRBV12-4
TGTGCCAGCTCACCAGGGGTTACTGAAGCTTTCTTT CASSPGVTEAFF TRBJ1-1 . . TRBV18
TGCAGCGTTCAAGGATACACTGAAGCTTTCTTT CSVQGYTEAFF TRBJ1-1 . . TRBV29-1
TGCAGTGCTAGACTAACAGGGGGCGTTGGCACAGATACGCAGTATTTT CSARLTGGVGTDTQYF TRBJ2-3 few TRBD1 TRBV20-1
TGTGCCAGCAGTCTCCGGGACAGTGGGTACAATGAGCAGTTCTTC CASSLRDSGYNEQFF TRBJ2-1 . TRBD1 TRBV7-9
TGTGCCAGCAGCAAAGTTTGGGGTTCCTATGGCTACACCTTC CASSKVWGSYGYTF TRBJ1-2 . . TRBV21-1
TGCGCCAGCAGCTTGGACGGGGGCGCTGCCCTAGGAGCTTTCTTT CASSLDGGAALGAFF TRBJ1-1 few . TRBV5-1
TGTGCCAGCAGCTTAGTAGGCGGGCTGGACACTGAAGCTTTCTTT CASSLVGGLDTEAFF TRBJ1-1 few . TRBV7-2
TGTGCCACCCGCCGTGGACCGTACCAAGAGACCCAGTACTTC CATRRGPYQETQYF TRBJ2-5 few . TRBV24-1
TGTGCCAGCTCACCACTCTTAGGACAGGGTTTGATGAACACTGAAGCTTTCTTT CASSPLLGQGLMNTEAFF TRBJ1-1 . TRBD1 TRBV18
TGCGCCAGCAGCCAAACAGGGTTCCTCAATGAGCAGTTCTTC CASSQTGFLNEQFF TRBJ2-1 . . TRBV4-1
TGCGCCAGCAGCCCCGGCGACAGCTTCCCCACCGGGGAGCTGTTTTTT CASSPGDSFPTGELFF TRBJ2-2 few . TRBV5-1
TGTGCCAGCAGCCGGGACAGGGAGATGAACACTGAAGCTTTCTTT CASSRDREMNTEAFF TRBJ1-1 . TRBD1 TRBV7-3
TGTGCCAGCAGCTTATCAGCGTACCCTACGCAGCAGTACTTC CASSLSAYPTQQYF TRBJ2-7 few . TRBV7-9
TGTGCCAGCGGCGCGGAGAGGGGCCCAGATACGCAGTATTTT CASGAERGPDTQYF TRBJ2-3 few . TRBV27
TGCAGTGCTAGAGATCCGGACAGGATATACAATGAGCAGTTCTTC CSARDPDRIYNEQFF TRBJ2-1 few TRBD1 TRBV20-1
TGCGCCAGCAGCCAAGACAGGGGAAGCACAGATACGCAGTATTTT CASSQDRGSTDTQYF TRBJ2-3 . . TRBV4-1
TGTGCCACCAAAGAAGGAGGGATCACAGATACGCAGTATTTT CATKEGGITDTQYF TRBJ2-3 . . TRBV15
TGCGCCAGCAGCTTGGGGTGGGTGGACTACTACAATGAGCAGTTCTTC CASSLGWVDYYNEQFF TRBJ2-1 . . TRBV5-1
TGCGCCAGCAGCTACGCCGGGACAGGAGGCTACGAGCAGTACTTC CASSYAGTGGYEQYF TRBJ2-7 . TRBD1 TRBV5-1
TGTGCCAGCAGTTGGGGGGGCATCGCTGAAGCTTTCTTT CASSWGGIAEAFF TRBJ1-1 few . TRBV27
TGCGCCAGCAGCTGGGGGGCAGGGCCTGGCTACACCTTC CASSWGAGPGYTF TRBJ1-2 few . TRBV5-1
TGCAGTGCTAGACTGGGGGGCGCCGACGAGCAGTACTTC CSARLGGADEQYF TRBJ2-7 few . TRBV20-1
TGTGCCAGCACTCCGGGACAGGGCGGGAGATGGTACGAGCAGTACTTC CASTPGQGGRWYEQYF TRBJ2-7 . TRBD1 TRBV6-1
TGTGCCAGCAGTTTTTTCGGAGGAGGGCAAGAGACCCAGTACTTC CASSFFGGGQETQYF TRBJ2-5 . . TRBV12-3/TRBV12-4
TGTGCCACCAACCTCGGGGGTGCCACAGATACGCAGTATTTT CATNLGGATDTQYF TRBJ2-3 few . TRBV15
TGTGCCAGCAGTCCGCCGAACACTGAAGCTTTCTTT CASSPPNTEAFF TRBJ1-1 . . TRBV12-3/TRBV12-4
TGCAGTGCTAGATCGGGGGGTAAATTACCCGGGGAGCTGTTTTTT CSARSGGKLPGELFF TRBJ2-2 . TRBD2 TRBV20-1
TGCAGCGTAAATGGTGGCAGCGAGTCCTACGAGCAGTACTTC CSVNGGSESYEQYF TRBJ2-7 . . TRBV29-1
TGTGCCAGCAGTTTATCCCGGGCGGGCACGATTGAGCAGTTCTTC CASSLSRAGTIEQFF TRBJ2-1 . . TRBV27
TGCGCCAGCAGCTTGGCCTTAACTAGCGGGAGTCGGTACAATGAGCAGTTCTTC CASSLALTSGSRYNEQFF TRBJ2-1 . TRBD2 TRBV5-1
TGTGCCAGCAGCCGCCGGACTAGCGGGAGCAGCAGGGATACGCAGTATTTT CASSRRTSGSSRDTQYF TRBJ2-3 many TRBD2 TRBV3-1
TGTGCCAGCAGCGGCCTATTAAACGAGCAGTACTTC CASSGLLNEQYF TRBJ2-7 . . TRBV9
TGTGCCAGCAGCGTAGCAGGAGTGGGGGAGGACCTGAGGGCTTTCTTT CASSVAGVGEDLRAFF TRBJ1-1 . . TRBV9
TGTGCCAGCGAGGCGGGGAGCTCCTACGAGCAGTACTTC CASEAGSSYEQYF TRBJ2-7 . . TRBV3-1
TGCAGTGCTAGAAAAGCCGGGGATTACAATGAGCAGTTCTTC CSARKAGDYNEQFF TRBJ2-1 few . TRBV20-1
TGTGCCACCAGTGACCCGGGACAGGGGGTTGAGCAGTTCTTC CATSDPGQGVEQFF TRBJ2-1 few TRBD1 TRBV24-1
TGCGCCAGCAGGTTGGGAGGGGGGCCGAATGAGCAGTTCTTC CASRLGGGPNEQFF TRBJ2-1 . . TRBV5-1
TGCAGACCAGGGGAGACCCAGTACTTC CRPGETQYF TRBJ2-5 few . TRBV29-1
TGTGCCAGTAGTATAGGGGCATCTTCGAATCAGCCCCAGCATTTT CASSIGASSNQPQHF TRBJ1-5 . . TRBV19
TGCGCCAGCAGCGCTAAAGTGGAGACCCAGTACTTC CASSAKVETQYF TRBJ2-5 . . TRBV5-1